This TCR beta chain was captured by sequencing in a study of blood T cell repertoires in COVID-19. CDR3 length equals 12 residues. TCRdb's table, derived via immunoSEQ multiplex PCR, lists solely in-frame clones and lacks some. The sample lists about 70,000 clones, approximately 86% seen once, with around 12% in the top ten. This clone was seen a handful of times. This sequence originates from a human donor in a cohort sampled during active COVID-19. Material for sequencing was peripheral blood. The chain carries TRBV21-1 and TRBJ1-6. TRBV21-1 is a pseudogene locus. In nucleotides, the CDR3 is TGTGCCAGCGGCCCCCTAGCGGCACCCCTCCACTTT. Amino acid sequence: CASGPLAAPLHF.